Below, 25 T cell receptor beta chains from the same sample are listed, as sequenced in a study of CD8 T cells in ankylosing spondylitis. Their specific antigens are unknown. TCRdb analysed the 5' RACE reads with MiXCR anew, one entry per CDR3 protein. The top ten clones hold 16% of a sample with about 400,000 distinct CDR3 sequences, about 20% of them seen once. Study outcomes and limitations: There was a TCR beta motif, made of several highly homologous variants, that appeared characteristic of ankylosing spondylitis blood.

Sample: blood, either unsorted or a sorted T cell fraction (not recorded which). The receptors derive from a male donor with ankylosing spondylitis.

This clonotype was counted at least ten times. The rearrangement uses TRBV29-1 and TRBJ2-7; 10 positions match TRBD1. This CDR3 has 14 amino acids. CDR1 is SQVTM and CDR2 is ANQGSEA in the germline V gene. Trimming took 2 bases from V and 3 from J; bases not matched to a gene: 4. The CDR3 sequence: CSVELGQGVYEQYF. As DNA, the CDR3 is TGCAGCGTTGAACTTGGACAGGGGGTCTACGAGCAGTACTTC.

This clonotype has a handful of counts. The chain recombines TRBV9 with TRBJ1-3; D call uncertain. The CDR3 is made up of 15 amino acids. With 3 bases removed from V and 4 bases from J, the gap between germline ends came to 14 bases. CDR1 SGDLS and CDR2 YYNGEE come from the germline V gene. CDR3 sequence (DNA): TGTGCCAGCAGCGCCCGTTCGTCGTTCGGAAACACCATATATTTT. Amino acid sequence: CASSARSSFGNTIYF. The entire variable domain, with the rest obtained from reference TRBV9 and TRBJ1-3, is as follows: DSGVTQTPKHLITATGQRVTLRCSPRSGDLSVYWYQQSLDQGLQFLIQYYNGEERAKGNILERFSAQQFPDLHSELNLSSLELGDSALYFCASSARSSFGNTIYFGEGSWLTVV.

This chain connects TRBV3-1 to TRBJ2-7; TRBD2 matches 8 bases. With V trimmed by 6 bases and J by 2 bases, 9 bases remained unmatched. Germline V CDR1 and CDR2: LGHDT, YNNKEL (reference sequence). The CDR3 contains 15 residues. The chain's CDR3 is CASSHSGISPYEQYF. CDR3 DNA: TGTGCCAGCAGTCATAGCGGGATAAGTCCCTACGAGCAGTACTTC.

The chain employs TRBV4-1 and TRBJ2-1, with D maybe TRBD1 (5 bases). Trimming stripped 1 base from V and 5 bases from J, with 18 bases between. From germline, CDR1 is MGHRA and CDR2 YSYEKL. This CDR3 comprises 17 residues. The DNA for the CDR3 is TGCGCCAGCAGCCAAGCAAGGGTCCCCTCAGGGAACAATGAGCAGTTCTTC. Translating gives CASSQARVPSGNNEQFF.

The chain couples TRBV11-2 to TRBJ2-1; D is unclear. V dropped 2 bases and J dropped 6 bases, with 11 bases sitting between them. CDR1 is SGHAT and CDR2 is FQNNGV in the germline V gene. CDR3 length: 14 residues. The CDR3 region has the DNA TGTGCCAGCAGCTTATCTGTTAATAGCAATGAGCAGTTCTTC. This sequence encodes CASSLSVNSNEQFF.

This clonotype was recorded a few times. This rearrangement joins TRBV9 to TRBJ2-7; no reliable D call. The germline gives CDR1 SGDLS, CDR2 YYNGEE. The ends were cut back, 3 bases at V and 2 bases at J, with 12 bases in the middle. The CDR3 sequence is 14 residues long. The CDR3 DNA reads TGTGCCAGCAGCGCCCGGACCGTAACCTACGAGCAGTACTTC. Its translation is CASSARTVTYEQYF.

This chain links TRBV6-5 with TRBJ1-3; D uncertain. This CDR3 is 15 amino acids long. In germline, CDR1 is MNHEY, CDR2 SVGAGI. Deletions cut 2 bases from V and 0 bases from J, with 8 bases between. The chain's CDR3 is CASSYVGSSGNTIYF. CDR3 in DNA: TGTGCCAGCAGTTACGTGGGGTCCTCTGGAAACACCATATATTTT.

The gene calls are TRBV20-1 and TRBJ2-1, with D possibly matching TRBD2 (6 bases). The germline CDR1 and CDR2 sequences are DFQATT and SNEGSKA (reference sequence). This CDR3 is built from 10 residues. With 1 base removed from V and 12 bases from J, the gap between germline ends came to 7 bases. The CDR3 sequence: CSARAGAQFF. CDR3 in DNA: TGCAGTGCTAGAGCGGGAGCGCAGTTCTTC.

This sequence joins TRBV7-3 and TRBJ1-1; possibly TRBD1 for D (5 bases). Germline loops: CDR1 SGHTA, CDR2 FQGTGA. The CDR3 extends over 14 amino acids. V was shortened by 4 bases and J by 6 bases, with 15 bases between the two germline ends. CDR3 loop: CASSSQGSNAEAFF. As DNA, the CDR3 is TGTGCCAGCAGCTCCCAGGGATCCAACGCTGAAGCTTTCTTT.

This clonotype was found a few times. The J gene is TRBJ2-1, the V gene TRBV5-5; tentative D call: TRBD1 (5 bases). The CDR3 runs 13 residues. Germline V lookup: CDR1 SGHKS, CDR2 YYEKEE (reference sequence). The V end lost 6 bases, the J end lost 10 bases, and 17 bases lay between the germline ends. The CDR3: CASKISGLREQFF. The CDR3 DNA reads as TGTGCCAGCAAAATATCAGGGCTACGGGAGCAGTTCTTC.

This clonotype was recorded a few times. The chain combines TRBV4-3 with TRBJ2-1, with unresolved D. V was trimmed by 0 bases and J by 8 bases, leaving 5 bases between them. Germline V gene data show CDR1 as LGHNA and CDR2 as YSLEER. The CDR3 sequence is 12 residues long. CDR3 DNA sequence: TGCGCCAGCAGCCAAGATCGACATGAGCAGTTCTTC. It specifies CASSQDRHEQFF.

The chain employs TRBV2 and TRBJ1-5; weak D call: TRBD1 (5 bases). V lost 5 bases and J 4 bases, leaving 15 bases between the germline ends. CDR3 size: 15 residues. Germline V CDR1 and CDR2: SNHLY, FYNNEI. The CDR3 nucleotides are TGTGCCAGCAGTAACTTGGGGCAGCGAAATCAGCCCCAGCATTTT. Translated: CASSNLGQRNQPQHF.

This clonotype was picked up a small number of times. V and J are TRBV4-1 and TRBJ2-1; D may be TRBD1 (6 bases). V lost 5 bases, J lost 2 bases, and 16 bases lay in between. The CDR3 covers 16 residues. Germline CDR1 and CDR2: MGHRA and YSYEKL. DNA of the CDR3: TGCGCCAGCAGCAACCCCGGGACAAGGGCCTACAATGAGCAGTTCTTC. Protein product: CASSNPGTRAYNEQFF.

CDR3 sequence: CATNFGQTYEQYF. The DNA of the CDR3 is TGTGCCACCAATTTCGGACAGACCTACGAGCAGTACTTC. This chain joins TRBV10-3 and TRBJ2-7; D is possibly TRBD1 (6 bases). Looked up from germline, CDR1 is ENHRY and CDR2 is SYGVKD. The CDR3 is 13 amino acids. Trimming left V 10 bases short and J 2 bases short, with 15 bases between.

The sample holds a few counts of this clonotype. The rearrangement links TRBV27 to TRBJ2-3, with 11 bases matching TRBD2. Germline V gene data show CDR1 as MNHEY and CDR2 as SMNVEV (reference sequence). The V and J ends lost 5 bases and 4 bases, in that order; junction bases with no gene match: 11. The CDR3 contains 17 residues. The CDR3 coding sequence is TGTGCCAGCAGTGTTACCACTAGCGGGAGTAGGGCAGATACGCAGTATTTT. Protein product: CASSVTTSGSRADTQYF.

The CDR3 is CASSLDHSGANVLTF. CDR3 DNA sequence: TGTGCCAGCAGTCTCGACCACTCTGGGGCCAACGTCCTGACTTTC. V gene TRBV6-5 combines with J gene TRBJ2-6; D remains unclear. Germline CDR1 MNHEY, CDR2 SVGAGI. Trimming removed 5 bases at V and 0 bases at J, with 8 bases between. The CDR3 is 15 residues long.

This clonotype was counted a few times. V and J are TRBV5-1 and TRBJ1-4; perhaps TRBD1 as D (5 bases). Germline values: CDR1 SGHRS, CDR2 YFSETQ. Trimming left V 4 bases short and J 5 bases short, with 15 bases between. The CDR3 length is 15 residues. CDR3 coding DNA: TGCGCCAGCAGCCCCCGGACAAGGATGAATGAAAAACTGTTTTTT. The encoded protein is CASSPRTRMNEKLFF.

There are a few counts of this clonotype. V gene TRBV9 combines with J gene TRBJ2-6, with D unclear. CDR3 size: 15 residues. Germline CDR1 and CDR2: SGDLS and YYNGEE. V lost 0 bases and J 0 bases, leaving 4 bases between the germline ends. CDR3 bases: TGTGCCAGCAGCGTAGAAGGCTCTGGGGCCAACGTCCTGACTTTC. Translation: CASSVEGSGANVLTF.

The J gene is TRBJ1-2, the V gene TRBV12-3 or TRBV12-4; possible D gene TRBD1, 5 bases. The ends were cut back, 3 bases at V and 7 bases at J, with 12 bases in the middle. The CDR3 has 13 residues. CDR3 region: CASSFDRRFGYTF. For the CDR3, the DNA is TGTGCCAGCAGTTTTGACAGACGATTTGGCTACACCTTC.

There are a few counts of this clonotype. The chain carries TRBV5-1 and TRBJ2-1, with D possibly being TRBD2 (6 bases). Germline values: CDR1 SGHRS, CDR2 YFSETQ. V was shortened by 1 base and J by 1 base, with 15 bases between the two germline ends. CDR3 length: 17 amino acids. The CDR3 is CASSLLPSEVSYNEQFF. The CDR3 region has the DNA TGCGCCAGCAGCTTGTTGCCTAGCGAGGTATCCTACAATGAGCAGTTCTTC.

V usage is TRBV5-4 and J usage is TRBJ1-2; D is possibly TRBD1 (5 bases). Germline V gene lookup returns CDR1 SGHNT and CDR2 YYREEE (reference sequence). This CDR3 spans 15 amino acids. V lost 0 bases and J lost 2, with 11 bases in between. The CDR3 nucleotides read TGTGCCAGCAGCTTGGCGTGGGGGGAGAACTATGGCTACACCTTC. It codes for CASSLAWGENYGYTF.

This clonotype was observed many times. This chain connects TRBV11-2 to TRBJ1-5; 9 bases align to TRBD1. Germline V CDR1 and CDR2: SGHAT, FQNNGV. CDR3 length: 16 residues. Unmatched junction bases numbered 9, after V lost 5 bases and J lost 4 bases. The CDR3 protein is CASSPTGTGRNQPQHF. CDR3 bases: TGTGCCAGCAGCCCAACCGGGACAGGGAGAAATCAGCCCCAGCATTTT.

The chain is built from TRBV20-1 and TRBJ2-2, with 7 bases identical to TRBD1. The junction had 8 bases not matched to a gene; V was cut back by 7 bases and J by 3 bases. The germline V gene has CDR1 DFQATT and CDR2 SNEGSKA (reference sequence). This CDR3 is 14 amino acids long. Here the CDR3 reads CSVPRQGDTGELFF. The CDR3 nucleotides read TGCAGTGTTCCCCGCCAGGGGGACACCGGGGAGCTGTTTTTT.

The chain links TRBV5-1 to TRBJ1-1; a possible D gene is TRBD1 (5 bases). The CDR3 has 13 amino acids. From germline, CDR1 is SGHRS and CDR2 YFSETQ. Trimming removed 7 bases at V and 1 base at J, with 11 bases between. The CDR3 is CASGSQGNTEAFF. CDR3 DNA sequence: TGCGCCAGCGGCAGTCAGGGGAACACTGAAGCTTTCTTT. Supplemented by reference TRBV5-1 and TRBJ1-1, the full variable domain reads KAGVTQTPRYLIKTRGQQVTLSCSPISGHRSVSWYQQTPGQGLQFLFEYFSETQRNKGNFPGRFSGRQFSNSRSEMNVSTLELGDSALYLCASGSQGNTEAFFGQGTRLTVV.

This clonotype was seen only a few times. CDR3 loop: CASSLSAGGTYNEQFF. The CDR3 coding sequence is TGTGCCAGCAGTTTGTCGGCGGGAGGCACCTACAATGAGCAGTTCTTC. The V gene is TRBV28, the J gene TRBJ2-1; TRBD2 aligns across 8 bases. The V gene end was trimmed by 3 bases and the J gene end by 2 bases; junction bases not matched to a gene: 6. Germline assignment: CDR1 MDHEN and CDR2 SYDVKM. The CDR3 is 16 amino acids.